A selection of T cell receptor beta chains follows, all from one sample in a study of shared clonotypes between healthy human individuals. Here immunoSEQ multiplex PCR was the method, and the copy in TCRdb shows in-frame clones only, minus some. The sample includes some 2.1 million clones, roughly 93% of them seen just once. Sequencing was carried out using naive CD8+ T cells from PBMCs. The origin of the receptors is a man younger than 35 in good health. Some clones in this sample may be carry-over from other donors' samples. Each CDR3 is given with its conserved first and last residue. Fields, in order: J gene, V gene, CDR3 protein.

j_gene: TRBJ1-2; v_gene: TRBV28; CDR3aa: CASSFVRDRLNYGYTF
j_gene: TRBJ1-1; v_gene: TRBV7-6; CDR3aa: CASSLVVAGVGTEAFF
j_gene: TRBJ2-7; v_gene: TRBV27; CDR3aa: CASSHPGTRNPYEQYF
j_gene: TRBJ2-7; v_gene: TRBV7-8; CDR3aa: CASSSGSPYEQYF
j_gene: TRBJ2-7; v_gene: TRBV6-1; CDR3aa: CASSEGSGTVYEQYF
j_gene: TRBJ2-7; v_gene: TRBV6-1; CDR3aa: CASSDRGPEYAYEQYF
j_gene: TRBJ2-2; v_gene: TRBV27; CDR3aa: CASYSIAGELFF
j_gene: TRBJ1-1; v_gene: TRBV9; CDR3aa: CASSGDGENTEAFF
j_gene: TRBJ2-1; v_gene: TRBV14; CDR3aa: CASSQDFDGAGANEQFF
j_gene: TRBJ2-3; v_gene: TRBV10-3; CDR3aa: CAIMVSTDTQYF
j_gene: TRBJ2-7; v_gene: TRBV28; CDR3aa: CASSLYREGEQYF
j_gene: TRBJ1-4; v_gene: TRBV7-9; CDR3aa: CASSLDMRVYEKLFF
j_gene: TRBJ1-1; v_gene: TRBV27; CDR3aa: CASSLSTETLSGYTEAFF
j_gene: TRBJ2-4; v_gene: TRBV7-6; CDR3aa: CASSLDHGVGNIQYF
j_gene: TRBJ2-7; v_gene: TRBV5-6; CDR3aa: CASSFGDAEQYF
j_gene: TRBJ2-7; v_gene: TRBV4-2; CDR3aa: CASSPWTGSSEQYF
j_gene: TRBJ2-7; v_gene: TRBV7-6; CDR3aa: CASGGHPSYEQYF
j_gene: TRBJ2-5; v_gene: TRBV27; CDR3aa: CASSLSWDSRTQYF
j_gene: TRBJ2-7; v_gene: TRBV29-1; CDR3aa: CSAAVRHPHEQYF
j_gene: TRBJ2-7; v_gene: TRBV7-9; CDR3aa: CASSLVGAPGLYEQYF
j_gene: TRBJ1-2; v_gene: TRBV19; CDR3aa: CASSILRDLSNYGYTF
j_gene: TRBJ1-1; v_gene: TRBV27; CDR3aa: CASSFRPPALNTEAFF
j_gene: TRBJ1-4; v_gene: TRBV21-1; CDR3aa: CASTSRGGCEKLFF
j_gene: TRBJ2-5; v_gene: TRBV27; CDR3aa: CASTAEGYETQYF
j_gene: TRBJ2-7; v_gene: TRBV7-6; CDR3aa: CASSDRPSAFEQYF
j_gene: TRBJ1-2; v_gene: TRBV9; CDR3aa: CASSVAGTALDGYTF
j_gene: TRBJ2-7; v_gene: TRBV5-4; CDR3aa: CASSLESGPRIAGPYEQYF
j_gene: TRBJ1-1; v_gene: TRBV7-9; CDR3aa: CASSPGAPEAFF
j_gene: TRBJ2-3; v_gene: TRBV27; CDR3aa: CASSSLGGGPADTQYF
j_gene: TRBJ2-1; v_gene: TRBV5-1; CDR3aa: CASRPLLASSYNEQFF
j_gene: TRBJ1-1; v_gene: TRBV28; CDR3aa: CASSLISGGGAFF
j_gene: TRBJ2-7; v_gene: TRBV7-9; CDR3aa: CASSYGRGLKYEQYF
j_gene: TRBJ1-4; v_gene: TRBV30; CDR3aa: CAWSEGGPQTTNEKLFF
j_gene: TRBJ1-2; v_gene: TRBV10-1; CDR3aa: CASLRQGSGYTF
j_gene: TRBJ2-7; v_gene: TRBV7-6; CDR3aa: CASSLFGVGSYEQYF
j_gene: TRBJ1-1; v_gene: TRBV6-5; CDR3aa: CASSYTRDLNTEAFF
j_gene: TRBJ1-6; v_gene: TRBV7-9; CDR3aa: CASSLVGGNSPLHF
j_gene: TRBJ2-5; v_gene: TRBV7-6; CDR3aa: CASSISGRMETQYF
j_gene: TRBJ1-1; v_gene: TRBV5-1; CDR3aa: CASSPGQGVLGEAFF
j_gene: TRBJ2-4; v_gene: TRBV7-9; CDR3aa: CASSAPGGAEGNIQYF
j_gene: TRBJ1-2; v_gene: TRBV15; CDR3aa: CATSGDGNYGYTF
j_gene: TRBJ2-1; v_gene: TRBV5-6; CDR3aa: CASRLSLSSYNEQFF
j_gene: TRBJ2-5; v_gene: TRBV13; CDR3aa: CASSLTRGLAGGLRETQYF
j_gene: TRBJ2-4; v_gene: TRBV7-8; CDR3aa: CASSSSASGRGNIQYF
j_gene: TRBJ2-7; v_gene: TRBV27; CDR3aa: CASSLSGVGNEQYF
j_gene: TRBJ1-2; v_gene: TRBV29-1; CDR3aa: CSVTEKGYTF
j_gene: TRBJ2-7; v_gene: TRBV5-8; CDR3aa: CASSSRGLYYEQYF
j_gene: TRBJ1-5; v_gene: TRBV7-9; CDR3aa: CASSRTEYSNQPQHF
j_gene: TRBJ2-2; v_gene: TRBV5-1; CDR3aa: CASSSRSAGGPYGELFF
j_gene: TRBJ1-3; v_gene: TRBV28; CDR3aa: CASRGQSNTIYF
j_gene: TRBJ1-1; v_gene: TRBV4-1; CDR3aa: CASSLRGTQVHTEAFF
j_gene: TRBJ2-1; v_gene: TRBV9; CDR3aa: CASSVVTTGEQFF
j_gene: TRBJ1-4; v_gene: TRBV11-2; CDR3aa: CASSLGVVEKLFF